This T cell receptor beta chain emerged from a study of blood T cells in healthy people across ages. Combining a sample-barcoded 5' primer with a J-beta primer mix, a second PCR ran for about 6 to 11 cycles. Any given sample supplied a minimum of 2.5 million CDR3-containing paired-end reads. TCRdb used MiXCR to reprocess the 5' RACE reads, holding one entry per CDR3 protein. Among 1.5 million to 2 million distinct CDR3 sequences listed, about 49% were seen once. Regarding the study as a whole: Older age went with lower TCR beta diversity per million T cells, in a roughly linear way.

The sample holds a few counts of this clonotype. The antigen remains undetermined. The sample providers were healthy Caucasian people from Russia, aged about 6 to 95. The CDR3 is 17 residues long. CDR1 DFQATT and CDR2 SNEGSKA come from the germline V gene (reference sequence). This sequence was found in a middle-aged woman in good health. The gene calls are TRBV20-1 and TRBJ2-5; 8 nucleotides align to TRBD1. The end of the DNA is better explained by TRBJ2-4, so the J call may be wrong. Sequences were obtained from blood. The CDR3 bases are TGCAGTGCTAGAGATAACCATAAGACAGGGGTCAAAAACATTCAGTACTTC. This codes for CSARDNHKTGVKNIQYF.